The 10 T cell receptor beta chains in this list originate from one sample, sequenced in a study of blood T cell repertoires in COVID-19. Assay: immunoSEQ multiplex PCR; the TCRdb copy retains only in-frame clones and omits some. The table includes under 75,000 clones, more than 75% detected once. The sequencing sample was made of peripheral blood. The receptor set was obtained from a woman aged 55-70 years with acute or convalescent COVID-19.

The chain is built from TRBV15 and TRBJ1-4; D remains ambiguous. The CDR3 is made up of 16 amino acids. Per germline, CDR1 LNHNV and CDR2 YYDKDF (reference sequence). The V end lost 3 bases, the J end lost 4 bases, and 15 bases lay between the germline ends. The CDR3 sequence: CATSRLSNSFNEKLFF. The CDR3 DNA reads as TGTGCCACCAGCAGGCTTAGTAACAGCTTTAATGAAAAACTGTTTTTT.

The chain recombines TRBV9 with TRBJ2-5; D uncertain. The CDR3 totals 13 residues. Germline V CDR1 and CDR2: SGDLS, YYNGEE. The ends were cut back, 0 bases at V and 0 bases at J, with 3 bases in the middle. This chain's CDR3 is CASSVVDQETQYF. The CDR3 DNA reads TGTGCCAGCAGCGTAGTCGACCAAGAGACCCAGTACTTC.

This clone was seen only a few times. V gene TRBV10-3 combines with J gene TRBJ1-5, with D perhaps TRBD1 (5 bases). Per the germline V gene, CDR1 is ENHRY and CDR2 is SYGVKD. V was cut by 3 bases and J by 7 bases, with 13 bases left in between. The CDR3 is 14 residues long. The CDR3 here is CAISDQGGGQPQHF. In DNA form, the CDR3 reads TGTGCCATCAGTGATCAGGGAGGCGGCCAGCCCCAGCATTTT.

The chain recombines TRBV2 with TRBJ2-7; possibly TRBD1 for D (6 bases). V dropped 9 bases and J dropped 3 bases, with 15 bases sitting between them. The CDR3 is made up of 13 amino acids. Germline values: CDR1 SNHLY, CDR2 FYNNEI. This chain's CDR3 is CARQGRRSYEQYF. DNA for the CDR3: TGTGCCAGACAGGGACGGCGGAGCTACGAGCAGTACTTC. Using reference TRBV2 and TRBJ2-7 for the parts outside the CDR3, the full variable domain is EPEVTQTPSHQVTQMGQEVILRCVPISNHLYFYWYRQILGQKVEFLVSFYNNEISEKSEIFDDQFSVERPDGSNFTLKIRSTKLEDSAMYFCARQGRRSYEQYFGPGTRLTVT.

The J gene is TRBJ2-1, the V gene TRBV7-9; 11 bases are shared with TRBD2. Trimming cost V 5 bases and J 7 bases; bases outside gene matches: 7. The CDR3 spans 15 residues. Germline CDR1 SEHNR, CDR2 FQNEAQ (reference sequence). The CDR3 DNA reads TGTGCCAGCAGCCCCCCGGGACTAGCGGAAAATGAGCAGTTCTTC. Translated: CASSPPGLAENEQFF.

J is TRBJ2-7 and V is TRBV5-1; 7 nucleotides agree with TRBD2. The germline gives CDR1 SGHRS, CDR2 YFSETQ. V lost 0 bases and J lost 7; bases outside the gene matches: 4. There are 13 residues in the CDR3. For the CDR3, the DNA is TGCGCCAGCAGCTTGGGGGGAGGGGAAGAGCAGTACTTC. Translation gives CASSLGGGEEQYF.

The chain recombines TRBV15 with TRBJ2-7; 8 positions match TRBD2. Germline V CDR1 and CDR2: LNHNV, YYDKDF (reference sequence). The CDR3 is 14 residues long. Trimming at V came to 3 bases and at J to 3 bases, leaving 4 bases not matched to a gene. The CDR3 region is CATSSGRGRYEQYF. DNA for the CDR3: TGTGCCACCAGCAGCGGGAGGGGTCGCTACGAGCAGTACTTC.

This rearrangement joins TRBV6-5 to TRBJ2-7; 7 bases fit TRBD1. CDR1 MNHEY and CDR2 SVGAGI come from the germline V gene. CDR3 size: 11 residues. V shed 6 bases, J shed 6 bases, and the junction held 2 bases outside the gene matches. The CDR3, as DNA: TGTGCCAGCAGACAGGGGTTCGAGCAGTACTTC. Translated: CASRQGFEQYF.

This sequence joins TRBV12-3 or TRBV12-4 and TRBJ2-2; 7 bases line up with TRBD1. Losses at the gene ends were 7 bases for V and 6 bases for J; bases not matched to a gene: 5. This CDR3 region has 13 residues. The CDR3 sequence is CASKYQGAGELFF. CDR3 sequence (DNA): TGTGCCAGCAAATATCAGGGGGCCGGGGAGCTGTTTTTT.

This clone was counted a few times. The rearrangement links TRBV13 to TRBJ1-1; no clear D. CDR1 is PRHDT, CDR2 FYEKMQ, per germline (reference sequence). The ends were cut back, 2 bases at V and 3 bases at J, with 13 bases in the middle. This CDR3 is built from 15 residues. CDR3: CASSLSRGGDTEAFF. CDR3 DNA sequence: TGTGCCAGCAGCTTATCTCGGGGAGGTGACACTGAAGCTTTCTTT.